This T cell receptor (beta chain) was retrieved from a study of tumor-infiltrating lymphocytes in primary liver carcinoma. With regard to this clonotype: Because it lacks the conserved phenylalanine or tryptophan at the end, this CDR3 is likely a read error. It is unclear where the CDR3 begins or ends on the DNA, so no DNA is shown, and the CDR3 is as TCRdb lists it.

The CDR3 sequence runs 15 residues, both termini included. Germline V gene lookup returns CDR1 MNHNY and CDR2 SVGAGI (reference sequence). TCR beta cDNA came from approximately 540 ng total RNA, primed with a constant-region primer. Investigators got TCR beta libraries out of three nested multiplex PCR rounds, done with slightly modified ARM-PCR. With TRBV1-TRBV30 forward primers and a C-beta reverse primer, the first two PCR rounds were run for around 10 cycles each. One entry per CDR3 protein, called by TCRdb with MiXCR from the multiplex PCR reads. The sample records 30,000 to 40,000 distinct CDR3 sequences, roughly 80% being singletons. Both RNA and DNA were isolated together from around 20-30 mg of bulk tissue that had not been sorted.

This chain links TRBV6-6 with TRBJ1-2; the DNA was not used to check the table's D call, TRBD1. Material for sequencing was liver tumor tissue from sampling region 4. Noted subset: tumor region T4, right-lateral pole. The TCR originated in a man in his forties or fifties with primary liver carcinoma and hepatitis B virus infection. CDR3 amino acids: CASSSDDGKGYGHTS.